The 29 T cell receptor beta chains listed next were all sequenced from one sample in a study of blood T cell repertoires in COVID-19. TCRdb's table, derived via immunoSEQ multiplex PCR, lists solely in-frame clones and lacks some. The profile shows about 130,000 clones, 79% of them singletons. The sequenced sample was peripheral blood. These TCRs come from a man between 35 and 55 years old with active or convalescent COVID-19.

The V call is TRBV9, the J call TRBJ1-1; D ambiguous. The germline gives CDR1 SGDLS, CDR2 YYNGEE. The V end was cut by 4 bases, the J end by 3 bases, with 10 bases between. The CDR3 contains 13 residues. The CDR3 here is CASSLSWYTEAFF. CDR3 DNA sequence: TGTGCCAGCAGCCTTAGTTGGTACACTGAAGCTTTCTTT. The full variable domain, rest sourced from reference TRBV9 and TRBJ1-1, is DSGVTQTPKHLITATGQRVTLRCSPRSGDLSVYWYQQSLDQGLQFLIQYYNGEERAKGNILERFSAQQFPDLHSELNLSSLELGDSALYFCASSLSWYTEAFFGQGTRLTVV.

The chain links TRBV6-5 to TRBJ2-1; 9 bases are a match to TRBD1. There are 13 residues in the CDR3. The germline gives CDR1 MNHEY, CDR2 SVGAGI. Germline trimming cut 6 bases from V and 7 bases from J; bases unmatched to any gene: 4. The CDR3 DNA is TGTGCCAGCAGACTGACAGGGGGAAATGAGCAGTTCTTC. Residues: CASRLTGGNEQFF.

J is TRBJ1-4 and V is TRBV28; 7 bases match TRBD1. V shed 6 bases and J 11 bases; nucleotides not matched to a gene: 12. The CDR3 covers 14 residues. Germline V gives CDR1 MDHEN, CDR2 SYDVKM. The CDR3 loop reads CASSIGGAQGKLFF. CDR3 nucleotides: TGTGCCAGCAGCATAGGGGGCGCCCAGGGGAAACTGTTTTTT.

In DNA, the CDR3 is TGTGCCACCGGGGCCGCAGGCTCCTACGAGCAGTACTTC. Translation gives CATGAAGSYEQYF. The chain uses TRBV24-1 and TRBJ2-7; tentative D call: TRBD1 (5 bases). The V end lost 9 bases, the J end lost 0 bases, and 11 bases lay between the germline ends. The germline V gene encodes CDR1 KGHDR and CDR2 SFDVKD. There are 13 residues in the CDR3.

This sequence joins TRBV30 and TRBJ2-2; D remains unclear. The germline V gene encodes CDR1 GTSNPN and CDR2 SVGIG (reference sequence). Between the trimmed V and J ends, which lost 2 bases and 6 bases, there was a span of 16 bases. This CDR3 is 15 amino acids long. CDR3 nucleotide sequence: TGTGCCTGGAGTTTTCCCAGAGCCGCGGCCGGGGAGCTGTTTTTT. This sequence encodes CAWSFPRAAAGELFF.

This chain joins TRBV28 and TRBJ2-5, with D tentatively TRBD1 (5 bases). Per the germline V gene, CDR1 is MDHEN and CDR2 is SYDVKM. The germline V and J ends were trimmed by 3 bases and 4 bases, with 12 bases remaining between them. The length of the CDR3 is 14 residues. CDR3 amino acids: CASSFQGRAETQYF. The CDR3 coding sequence is TGTGCCAGCAGTTTCCAGGGTAGAGCAGAGACCCAGTACTTC.

The genes are TRBV4-2 and TRBJ1-6; a possible D gene is TRBD1 (5 bases). V was clipped by 0 bases and J by 8 bases, with 11 bases between them. This CDR3 region has 15 residues. From germline, CDR1 is LGHNA and CDR2 YNFKEQ. The CDR3 coding sequence is TGTGCCAGCAGCCAAGATTACAGGCCGGATTCACCCCTCCACTTT. Translation gives CASSQDYRPDSPLHF.

The chain carries TRBV5-1 and TRBJ2-3; D unresolved. This CDR3 is 14 amino acids long. The ends were cut back, 2 bases at V and 2 bases at J, with 9 bases in the middle. The germline CDR1 and CDR2 sequences are SGHRS and YFSETQ. In DNA, the CDR3 is TGCGCCAGCAGCTTTGGCCACCTCACAGATACGCAGTATTTT. As protein: CASSFGHLTDTQYF.

This chain joins TRBV5-1 and TRBJ2-1; D possibly corresponds to TRBD1 (5 bases). Germline V lookup: CDR1 SGHRS, CDR2 YFSETQ. V lost 4 bases, J lost 1 base, and 12 bases lay in between. CDR3 size: 15 residues. The CDR3 reads CASSATGFSYNEQFF. In DNA, the CDR3 is TGCGCCAGCAGCGCTACAGGTTTTTCCTACAATGAGCAGTTCTTC.

CDR3 protein: CASSFGGTNEKLFF. In DNA, the CDR3 is TGCGCCAGCAGCTTCGGGGGGACTAATGAAAAACTGTTTTTT. This rearrangement joins TRBV5-1 to TRBJ1-4; D might be TRBD1 (5 bases). Trimming removed 2 bases at V and 2 bases at J, with 7 bases between. This CDR3 contains 14 residues. Looked up from germline, CDR1 is SGHRS and CDR2 is YFSETQ. Combining the CDR3 with reference TRBV5-1 and TRBJ1-4 gives the whole variable domain KAGVTQTPRYLIKTRGQQVTLSCSPISGHRSVSWYQQTPGQGLQFLFEYFSETQRNKGNFPGRFSGRQFSNSRSEMNVSTLELGDSALYLCASSFGGTNEKLFFGSGTQLSVL.

The chain uses TRBV18 and TRBJ1-6; 7 bases fit TRBD1. This CDR3 is 17 amino acids long. Germline assignment: CDR1 KGHSH and CDR2 LQKENI. Germline trimming cut 2 bases from V and 10 bases from J; bases unmatched to any gene: 14. This CDR3 reads CASSPNTLQGTESPLHF. In nucleotides, the CDR3 is TGTGCCAGCTCACCAAATACCCTACAGGGGACCGAATCACCCCTCCACTTT. Looking up the rest from reference TRBV18 and TRBJ1-6 gives the full variable domain: NAGVMQNPRHLVRRRGQEARLRCSPMKGHSHVYWYRQLPEEGLKFMVYLQKENIIDESGMPKERFSAEFPKEGPSILRIQQVVRGDSAAYFCASSPNTLQGTESPLHFGNGTRLTVT.

The chain carries TRBV25-1 and TRBJ2-3, with 11 bases identical to TRBD2. Germline V gene lookup returns CDR1 MGHDK and CDR2 SYGVNS. V gave up 6 bases and J gave up 2 bases; unmatched junction bases: 10. The CDR3 loop spans 17 amino acids. CDR3 nucleotides: TGTGCCAGCAGCGGCTCCGGACTAGCGGGCTACACAGATACGCAGTATTTT. Protein product: CASSGSGLAGYTDTQYF.

This chain uses TRBV2 with TRBJ1-2; D is ambiguous. The CDR3 runs 12 residues. V lost 3 bases and J 5 bases, leaving 7 bases between the germline ends. Per the germline V gene, CDR1 is SNHLY and CDR2 is FYNNEI. DNA for the CDR3: TGTGCCAGCAGTGAGAAACAATATGGCTACACCTTC. Protein sequence: CASSEKQYGYTF.

The rearrangement joins TRBV27 to TRBJ1-1; a weak D match, TRBD1 (6 bases). This CDR3 has 16 residues. The germline CDR1 and CDR2 sequences are MNHEY and SMNVEV (reference sequence). Trimming shortened V by 0 bases and J by 6 bases, and 17 bases separated the two germline ends. Written as DNA, the CDR3 is TGTGCCAGCAGTTTATCGATGGGCCTCAGGGGCGCTGAAGCTTTCTTT. It encodes CASSLSMGLRGAEAFF.

V usage is TRBV11-3 and J usage is TRBJ2-3; maybe TRBD2 (6 bases). The ends were cut back, 3 bases at V and 5 bases at J, with 21 bases in the middle. CDR1 and CDR2 from the germline V gene are SGHNT and YENEEA. The CDR3 spans 17 residues. The DNA of the CDR3 is TGTGCCAGCAGCTTTTTTTCCATGGGCGGGGTGGAAGATACGCAGTATTTT. Amino acid sequence: CASSFFSMGGVEDTQYF.

In this sample, this clone turned up a few times. The sample holds other DNA sequences that translate to the same CDR3. The chain joins TRBV7-2 to TRBJ2-1; TRBD2 agrees at 8 bases. J lost 0 bases, V lost 2 bases, and 0 bases had no gene match. The CDR3 totals 15 residues. Germline lookup yields CDR1 SGHTA and CDR2 FQGNSA. This CDR3 reads CASSLSGGSYNEQFF. In DNA, the CDR3 is TGTGCCAGCAGCTTAAGCGGGGGCTCCTACAATGAGCAGTTCTTC.

V gene TRBV5-1 combines with J gene TRBJ2-5; D not certain. V was cut by 0 bases and J by 5 bases, with 8 bases left in between. From germline, CDR1 is SGHRS and CDR2 YFSETQ. This CDR3 comprises 13 residues. The CDR3 region has the DNA TGCGCCAGCAGCTTGGTTGGAGCCGAGACCCAGTACTTC. It is translated as CASSLVGAETQYF.

The chain employs TRBV6-6 and TRBJ2-7; 9 bases are a match to TRBD2. CDR3 length equals 13 residues. Germline values: CDR1 MNHNY, CDR2 SVGAGI (reference sequence). The J segment lost 8 bases and the V segment lost 6 bases, leaving 8 bases of the junction unmatched. CDR3 region: CASSLAGDSKQYF. In DNA form, the CDR3 reads TGTGCCAGCAGCTTAGCGGGAGATAGCAAGCAGTACTTC.

The chain is built from TRBV30 and TRBJ2-7, with 10 bases matching TRBD1. The CDR3 is made up of 15 amino acids. J gave up 6 bases and V 2 bases, and 10 bases lay outside the gene matches. Germline V gene lookup returns CDR1 GTSNPN and CDR2 SVGIG (reference sequence). The CDR3 protein is CAWSSLGQGELEQYF. DNA of the CDR3: TGTGCCTGGAGTTCTCTAGGACAGGGGGAGCTCGAGCAGTACTTC.

This chain connects TRBV20-1 to TRBJ1-1; D ambiguous. The CDR3 sequence is 11 residues long. Germline CDR1 reads DFQATT; CDR2 reads SNEGSKA (reference sequence). V lost 4 bases and J lost 7, with 10 bases in between. In DNA form, the CDR3 reads TGCAGTGCTATCCAAACCTATGAAGCTTTCTTT. Its translation is CSAIQTYEAFF.

The CDR3 spells CASSRGHSYNEQFF. The CDR3, as DNA: TGTGCCAGCAGTAGGGGCCATTCCTACAATGAGCAGTTCTTC. J is TRBJ2-1 and V is TRBV27; D is perhaps TRBD1 (5 bases). Trimming cost V 5 bases and J 1 base, with 9 bases left between them. The CDR3 runs to 14 residues. Looked up from germline, CDR1 is MNHEY and CDR2 is SMNVEV (reference sequence).

The chain joins TRBV6-5 to TRBJ1-1; D is possibly TRBD1 (6 bases). This CDR3 spans 12 amino acids. Deletions cut 4 bases from V and 7 bases from J, with 10 bases between. Germline CDR1 and CDR2: MNHEY and SVGAGI. The CDR3 region has the DNA TGTGCCAGCAGTTTTAAGGACAGTGAAGCTTTCTTT. It codes for CASSFKDSEAFF.

The rearrangement uses TRBV5-6 and TRBJ2-5; 11 positions agree with TRBD2. The trim removed 5 bases at V and 5 bases at J, leaving 2 bases unmatched. Germline values: CDR1 SGHDT, CDR2 YYEEEE. There are 13 residues in the CDR3. Here the CDR3 DNA reads TGTGCCAGCAGTTGGACTAGCGGGGAGACCCAGTACTTC. Protein sequence: CASSWTSGETQYF.

This clone was recorded at least ten times. The genes are TRBV9 and TRBJ1-5, with no clear D. V was shortened by 0 bases and J by 0 bases, with 7 bases between the two germline ends. There are 15 residues in the CDR3. Germline V gene lookup returns CDR1 SGDLS and CDR2 YYNGEE. The CDR3 protein is CASSVGDFSNQPQHF. Here the CDR3 DNA reads TGTGCCAGCAGCGTAGGCGACTTTAGCAATCAGCCCCAGCATTTT.

V gene TRBV9 combines with J gene TRBJ1-1; TRBD1 aligns across 8 bases. This CDR3 has 14 residues. V lost 3 bases and J lost 1; bases outside the gene matches: 2. The germline V gene has CDR1 SGDLS and CDR2 YYNGEE. CDR3 residues: CASSAGGPNTEAFF. The CDR3 DNA follows: TGTGCCAGCAGCGCAGGGGGCCCGAACACTGAAGCTTTCTTT.

The chain has TRBV11-1 and TRBJ2-7; weak D call: TRBD2 (6 bases). Germline CDR1 is SGHAT and CDR2 is FQDESV (reference sequence). This CDR3 has 12 residues. The ends were cut back, 3 bases at V and 6 bases at J, with 9 bases in the middle. CDR3 bases: TGTGCCAGCAGCTTTGGGGGGTCCGAGCAGTACTTC. Translation gives CASSFGGSEQYF.

The rearrangement links TRBV30 to TRBJ1-5; D is undetermined. The CDR3 length is 13 residues. CDR1 GTSNPN and CDR2 SVGIG come from the germline V gene (reference sequence). V lost 0 bases and J lost 3, with 6 bases in between. CDR3 nucleotide sequence: TGTGCCTGGAGTGTCGGGGACAATCAGCCCCAGCATTTT. Protein: CAWSVGDNQPQHF.

J is TRBJ2-2 and V is TRBV5-1; 8 bases align to TRBD2. Trimming took 0 bases from V and 5 from J; bases not matched to a gene: 3. This CDR3 has 15 residues. Germline lookup yields CDR1 SGHRS and CDR2 YFSETQ. The DNA of the CDR3 is TGCGCCAGCAGCTTGGTCACTAGCGGAACCGGGGAGCTGTTTTTT. Amino acid sequence: CASSLVTSGTGELFF.

This clone was counted only a few times. CDR3 sequence: CASSPMAALYNEQFF. The CDR3 region has the DNA TGTGCCAGCAGCCCAATGGCGGCCCTATACAATGAGCAGTTCTTC. The chain uses TRBV7-2 and TRBJ2-1; D is ambiguous. The V end lost 5 bases, the J end lost 4 bases, and 15 bases lay between the germline ends. The CDR3 contains 15 residues. The germline V gene encodes CDR1 SGHTA and CDR2 FQGNSA.